A single sample is the source of the 14 T cell receptor beta chains below, sequenced in a study of identical twins. TCRdb redid the calling of the 5' RACE reads with MiXCR, one entry per CDR3 protein. The table shows about 1.7 million distinct CDR3 sequences, with under 35% occurring only once. The sequenced sample was cord blood. These TCRs come from a newborn girl in good health.

The V gene is TRBV13, the J gene TRBJ2-2; D possibly matches TRBD1 or TRBD2 (5 bases each). Trimming stripped 2 bases from V and 4 bases from J, with 14 bases between. CDR1 PRHDT and CDR2 FYEKMQ come from the germline V gene (reference sequence). This CDR3 region has 16 residues. The CDR3 spells CASSLSQGAGTGELFF. In DNA form, the CDR3 reads TGTGCCAGCAGCTTATCCCAGGGCGCGGGCACCGGGGAGCTGTTTTTT. The whole variable domain, filled in from reference TRBV13 and TRBJ2-2, reads AAGVIQSPRHLIKEKRETATLKCYPIPRHDTVYWYQQGPGQDPQFLISFYEKMQSDKGSIPDRFSAQQFSDYHSELNMSSLELGDSALYFCASSLSQGAGTGELFFGEGSRLTVL.

This chain connects TRBV27 to TRBJ2-2; 10 bases fit TRBD2. The CDR3 covers 19 residues. Germline V gene lookup returns CDR1 MNHEY and CDR2 SMNVEV (reference sequence). V shed 2 bases, J shed 0 bases, and the junction held 9 bases outside the gene matches. The CDR3 sequence is CASSLRLAGVGANTGELFF. DNA of the CDR3: TGTGCCAGCAGTTTAAGGCTAGCGGGAGTGGGGGCGAACACCGGGGAGCTGTTTTTT.

This clonotype was picked up a small number of times. The DNA for the CDR3 is TGTGCCAGCAAGGACAGGGGGCATGAGCAGTTCTTC. Residues: CASKDRGHEQFF. The rearrangement joins TRBV12-3 or TRBV12-4 to TRBJ2-1, with 11 bases matching TRBD1. With 7 bases clipped from V and 8 bases from J, the junction kept 1 base outside the gene matches. The CDR3 consists of 12 residues.

In its sample, this clonotype was seen a few times. The rearrangement links TRBV12-3 or TRBV12-4 to TRBJ2-7; maybe TRBD2 (6 bases). Trimming pared 3 bases from V and 4 bases from J, leaving 10 bases between. CDR3 length equals 13 residues. As DNA, the CDR3 is TGTGCCAGCAGTTTGGAGGGATGGTACGAGCAGTACTTC. Protein sequence: CASSLEGWYEQYF.

This clonotype came up a few times. The chain links TRBV6-2 or TRBV6-3 to TRBJ2-3; D uncertain. In germline, CDR1 is MNHEY, CDR2 SVGEGT. Trimming left V 5 bases short and J 6 bases short, with 9 bases between. The CDR3 has 12 residues. DNA for the CDR3: TGTGCCAGCAGTCCAAACAAGGATACGCAGTATTTT. Amino acid sequence: CASSPNKDTQYF.

This clonotype was picked up a small number of times. The V and J genes are TRBV5-1 and TRBJ2-7; 9 bases fit TRBD2. Germline V gene lookup returns CDR1 SGHRS and CDR2 YFSETQ. The trim removed 7 bases at V and 7 bases at J, leaving 21 bases unmatched. The length of the CDR3 is 17 residues. CDR3 DNA: TGCGCCAGCGCGAACCTTCGGACTAGCGCACTTTACAATGAGCAGTACTTC. Protein product: CASANLRTSALYNEQYF.

This rearrangement joins TRBV27 to TRBJ2-5, with 9 bases identical to TRBD1. V lost 5 bases, J lost 9 bases, and 10 bases stayed unmatched. Germline CDR1 reads MNHEY; CDR2 reads SMNVEV (reference sequence). The CDR3 is 14 residues long. The CDR3 DNA sequence: TGTGCCAGCAGTCTCAACAGGGGGCCACGGGCCCAGTACTTC. Amino acids: CASSLNRGPRAQYF.

This clonotype was observed at least ten times. The V and J genes are TRBV27 and TRBJ2-5; 8 bases are shared with TRBD2. Losses at the gene ends were 0 bases for V and 4 bases for J; bases not matched to a gene: 4. The CDR3 spans 15 residues. Germline V CDR1 and CDR2: MNHEY, SMNVEV (reference sequence). The CDR3 region is CASSLSPLAGETQYF. CDR3 sequence (DNA): TGTGCCAGCAGTTTATCCCCCCTAGCGGGAGAGACCCAGTACTTC.

The chain links TRBV12-3 or TRBV12-4 to TRBJ1-2; 8 positions match TRBD1. V shed 1 base, J shed 6 bases, and the junction held 10 bases outside the gene matches. The CDR3 runs 16 residues. The CDR3 protein is CASSLGTGSPLDGYTF. As DNA, the CDR3 is TGTGCCAGCAGTTTAGGGACAGGGAGCCCGTTGGATGGCTACACCTTC.

This clonotype came up a few times. V is TRBV6-7 and J is TRBJ2-7, with TRBD1 matching over 10 bases. TRBV6-7 counts as an open reading frame of uncertain function. Trimming cost V 4 bases and J 4 bases; bases outside gene matches: 13. This CDR3 is 17 amino acids long. CDR3 sequence (DNA): TGTGCCAGCAGTTGCCTCTGTTGGGACAGGGGCCCTTACGAGCAGTACTTC. It yields the protein CASSCLCWDRGPYEQYF.

This clonotype was observed a few times. V gene TRBV29-1 combines with J gene TRBJ2-7; tentative D call: TRBD2 (6 bases). Germline assignment: CDR1 SQVTM and CDR2 ANQGSEA. The ends were cut back, 3 bases at V and 1 base at J, with 10 bases in the middle. The CDR3 runs to 13 residues. The CDR3 nucleotides read TGCAGCGTTGATTCCGGGACTTCCTACGAGCAGTACTTC. Its protein is CSVDSGTSYEQYF.

This clonotype was counted only a few times. The chain links TRBV12-3 or TRBV12-4 to TRBJ2-4; D uncertain. Trimming stripped 5 bases from V and 0 bases from J, with 20 bases between. There are 18 residues in the CDR3. The CDR3 region is CASSPGPATGLAKNIQYF. The CDR3, as DNA: TGTGCCAGCAGTCCCGGGCCTGCTACGGGCCTAGCCAAAAACATTCAGTACTTC.

The gene calls are TRBV7-2 and TRBJ2-3; 7 nucleotides match TRBD2. V was pared by 4 bases and J by 6 bases, with 7 bases of the junction left unmatched. The CDR3 consists of 14 residues. Germline CDR1 reads SGHTA; CDR2 reads FQGNSA. The DNA for the CDR3 is TGTGCCAGCAGCTCCCGGACTAGATGGGATACGCAGTATTTT. Translating gives CASSSRTRWDTQYF.

This clonotype occurred a few times. This rearrangement joins TRBV21-1 to TRBJ2-1; the table's D call TRBD2 went unverified against the DNA. TRBV21-1 is a documented pseudogene. CDR3 length equals 20 residues. Here the CDR3 DNA reads TGTGCCAGCAGCAAAGACCCAGCGGGGGGGCCCTTAGGCTCCTACAATGAGCAGTTCTTC. Translating it yields CASSKDPAGGPLGSYNEQFF.